There are a few counts of the clone carrying this TCR beta chain. Its antigen is not known. Sequencing targeted expressed TCRB transcripts, as all isolated RNA had been reverse transcribed. The table came from immunoSEQ multiplex PCR; TCRdb's copy has only in-frame clones and leaves some out. Of about 360,000 clones in the sample, roughly 12% were seen once. These data originate in a study of beta chain features in type 1 diabetes. Across the study: The examined sorted cells totaled under 120 million across samples. Points from the study as a whole: For type 1 diabetes patients, VDJ junctions showed fewer insertions and more deletions. Within the patient group, naive, central memory and Treg TCRB repertoires appeared more similar to each other than within healthy donors.

Every donor provided one heparinised blood draw, which averaged about 120 mL. The sample comprised naive CD4+ T cells from blood. The clonotype originates from a man aged 18 to 30 in good health.

CDR3 bases: TGTGCCAGCAGCGCCGGACAGGTTAGCAATCAGCCCCAGCATTTT. It specifies CASSAGQVSNQPQHF. The gene calls are TRBV11-2 and TRBJ1-5; 7 bases map to TRBD1. With 5 bases clipped from V and 0 bases from J, the junction kept 4 bases outside the gene matches. The CDR3 spans 15 residues. Germline values: CDR1 SGHAT, CDR2 FQNNGV.